The sample holds many counts of the clone carrying this T cell receptor (beta chain). Antigen: not known. Time point given: patch test 2, 6 weeks after DPC sensitization. The sample's treatment: therapeutic diphenylcyclopropenone sensitization with weekly scalp DPC. Non-pregnant alopecia patients aged 18 to 70, suitable for DPC therapy. CDR3 size: 15 residues. V lost 1 base and J 1 base, leaving 14 bases between the germline ends. Looked up from germline, CDR1 is DFQATT and CDR2 is SNEGSKA (reference sequence). In the original analysis: Per-sample TCR counts ranged from roughly 20,000 to 750,000, median 95,638. One entry per CDR3 protein, called by TCRdb with MiXCR from the RACE reads. The authors' filters were not applied to this entry. The data show 75,000 to 90,000 distinct CDR3 sequences, more than 9% seen once. This specimen belongs to a study of human T cells and chemical hapten exposure. Overall study findings and caveats: DPC sensitization did not alter TCRs above 1 in 1000 frequency.

The sequence came from a woman between 50 and 59 years old with alopecia areata. Some clones in this sample may be carry-over from other donors' samples. This chain uses TRBV20-1 with TRBJ2-7; D possibly corresponds to TRBD1 (6 bases). The source was whole blood, collected in connection with sensitization to the hapten diphenylcyclopropenone (DPC). The CDR3 DNA reads TGCAGTGCTAGAGTGAGACAGGCACCGTCCTACGAGCAGTACTTC. As protein: CSARVRQAPSYEQYF.